The TCR beta chain described here comes from a study of T cells in localized non-small cell lung cancer. V lost 3 bases, J lost 5 bases, and 8 bases lay in between. The germline gives CDR1 LNHDA, CDR2 SQIVND (reference sequence). The CDR3 has 14 residues. Sequencing was performed with immunoSEQ multiplex PCR; in TCRdb, only in-frame clones are kept and a portion is missing. The sample consists of approximately 52,000 clones, 70% to 80% of them appearing once. This sequence joins TRBV19 and TRBJ1-6; D call uncertain. The source of this sequence is a man aged 35-69 years with stage I squamous cell lung carcinoma. This material consisted of peripheral blood, taken before any cancer treatment. The CDR3 reads CASSIAVNNSPLHF. The CDR3 DNA reads as TGTGCCAGTAGTATTGCAGTTAATAATTCACCCCTCCACTTT.